A single sample gave rise to the 14 T cell receptor beta chains below, sequenced in a study of CD8 T cells in ankylosing spondylitis. TCRdb called the 5' RACE reads again in MiXCR, with one record for every CDR3 protein. Here the sample spans roughly 150,000 distinct CDR3 sequences, 9.8% being singletons. Sequences were obtained from blood, either unsorted or a sorted T cell fraction (not recorded which). These receptors all come from a female donor with ankylosing spondylitis or in good health (not recorded which).

In its sample, this clonotype was seen many times. This sequence joins TRBV15 and TRBJ2-3, with D possibly being TRBD2 (6 bases). V lost 5 bases and J 1 base, leaving 25 bases between the germline ends. CDR3 length: 19 residues. Looked up from germline, CDR1 is LNHNV and CDR2 is YYDKDF (reference sequence). As DNA, the CDR3 is TGTGCCACCAGCGACCGGGACTCTTCGGCGGAACTAGGCACAGATACGCAGTATTTT. Its translation: CATSDRDSSAELGTDTQYF. Full variable domain (rest looked up from reference TRBV15 and TRBJ2-3): DAMVIQNPRYQVTQFGKPVTLSCSQTLNHNVMYWYQQKSSQAPKLLFHYYDKDFNNEADTPDNFQSRRPNTSFCFLDIRSPGLGDTAMYLCATSDRDSSAELGTDTQYFGPGTRLTVL.

The J gene is TRBJ2-6, the V gene TRBV6-2 or TRBV6-3; 10 positions match TRBD1. The V and J ends lost 2 bases and 4 bases, in that order; junction bases with no gene match: 5. Germline values: CDR1 MNHEY, CDR2 SVGEGT. The length of the CDR3 is 17 residues. In DNA, the CDR3 is TGTGCCAGCAGTTACACGGGACAGGGGATCGGGGCCAACGTCCTGACTTTC. Protein sequence: CASSYTGQGIGANVLTF.

CDR3 residues: CASSPSGRAYEQYF. The CDR3 nucleotides read TGCGCCAGCAGTCCGAGCGGGAGGGCCTACGAGCAGTACTTC. V and J are TRBV10-2 and TRBJ2-7; 10 bases fit TRBD2. V was pared by 5 bases and J by 2 bases, with 3 bases of the junction left unmatched. The CDR3 loop spans 14 amino acids. Germline V gene lookup returns CDR1 WSHSY and CDR2 SAAADI.

This clonotype came up a few times. The chain combines TRBV9 with TRBJ2-1, with 7 bases matching TRBD2. The CDR3 extends over 16 amino acids. Germline V gene sequence: CDR1 SGDLS, CDR2 YYNGEE. V shed 2 bases, J shed 2 bases, and the junction held 7 bases outside the gene matches. CDR3 sequence: CASSVNRGSPYNEQFF. The DNA of the CDR3 is TGTGCCAGCAGCGTTAACCGCGGGAGCCCCTACAATGAGCAGTTCTTC.

J is TRBJ2-4 and V is TRBV6-5; tentatively, D is TRBD1 or TRBD2 (6 bases each). Germline assignment: CDR1 MNHEY and CDR2 SVGAGI. Between the trimmed V and J ends, which lost 1 base and 8 bases, there was a span of 9 bases. The CDR3 covers 13 residues. CDR3 residues: CASSYYREDIQYF. DNA of the CDR3: TGTGCCAGCAGTTACTACAGGGAGGACATTCAGTACTTC.

The chain has TRBV19 and TRBJ1-1; D is uncertain. The CDR3 contains 15 residues. Between the trimmed V and J ends, which lost 0 bases and 0 bases, there was a span of 8 bases. The germline gives CDR1 LNHDA, CDR2 SQIVND (reference sequence). In nucleotides, the CDR3 is TGTGCCAGTAGTATAGATAGGACGGTGAACACTGAAGCTTTCTTT. The encoded protein is CASSIDRTVNTEAFF.

The V call is TRBV6-1, the J call TRBJ1-1; a possible D gene is TRBD1 (6 bases). Trimming removed 11 bases at V and 5 bases at J, with 21 bases between. The CDR3 spans 14 residues. The germline CDR1 and CDR2 sequences are MNHNS and SASEGT. CDR3 region: CAGSGGQDGTEAFF. CDR3 nucleotides: TGTGCCGGCTCTGGGGGGCAGGACGGGACTGAAGCTTTCTTT.

Only a few counts were recorded for this clonotype. This chain links TRBV15 with TRBJ2-5; possibly TRBD1 or TRBD2 for D (5 bases each). The CDR3 spans 17 residues. Trimming removed 1 base at V and 0 bases at J, with 15 bases between. Germline V gene sequence: CDR1 LNHNV, CDR2 YYDKDF (reference sequence). In DNA form, the CDR3 reads TGTGCCACCAGCAGAGGGGGGACGGGGAAGTACCAAGAGACCCAGTACTTC. Translating it yields CATSRGGTGKYQETQYF.

This clonotype has only a few counts. The rearrangement links TRBV5-8 to TRBJ2-5; tentatively, D is TRBD1 or TRBD2 (5 bases each). The germline gives CDR1 SGHTS, CDR2 YDEGEE. The CDR3 is 17 amino acids. Trimming cost V 3 bases and J 2 bases, with 20 bases left between them. The CDR3 coding sequence is TGTGCCAGCAGCTCGATTGTGGGGGACGATCGTCAAGAGACCCAGTACTTC. Protein: CASSSIVGDDRQETQYF.

This clonotype was observed a handful of times. The rearrangement uses TRBV6-1 and TRBJ2-3; possible D gene TRBD1, 5 bases. The ends were cut back, 6 bases at V and 11 bases at J, with 18 bases in the middle. CDR1 and CDR2 from the germline V gene are MNHNS and SASEGT. The CDR3 has 13 residues. In nucleotides, the CDR3 is TGTGCCAGCAGCCCGCTAGTTGGGGCTGAGCAGTATTTT. It encodes CASSPLVGAEQYF.

This clonotype came up a few times. V gene TRBV19 combines with J gene TRBJ1-3; no firm D call. The CDR3 has 15 amino acids. V lost 4 bases and J 0 bases, leaving 10 bases between the germline ends. Germline-derived CDR1 and CDR2 are LNHDA and SQIVND (reference sequence). Here the CDR3 reads CASSTYGISGNTIYF. The CDR3 bases are TGTGCCAGTAGTACCTACGGGATCTCTGGAAACACCATATATTTT.

This rearrangement joins TRBV15 to TRBJ1-1; possible D gene TRBD1, 6 bases. Germline V CDR1 and CDR2: LNHNV, YYDKDF (reference sequence). The CDR3 length is 16 residues. The V end was cut by 0 bases, the J end by 0 bases, with 11 bases between. This chain's CDR3 is CATSRDPGTLNTEAFF. In DNA, the CDR3 is TGTGCCACCAGCAGAGATCCCGGGACACTGAACACTGAAGCTTTCTTT.

This clonotype was detected many times. The J gene is TRBJ2-3, the V gene TRBV2, with D unclear. Per the germline V gene, CDR1 is SNHLY and CDR2 is FYNNEI. The CDR3 has 15 amino acids. The V gene lost 4 bases and the J gene lost 0 bases, with 11 bases spanning the gap. Here the CDR3 reads CASSGTGSSTDTQYF. CDR3 sequence (DNA): TGTGCCAGCAGTGGCACGGGCAGCAGCACAGATACGCAGTATTTT.

This chain uses TRBV13 with TRBJ2-1; 10 nucleotides match TRBD1. Germline V gene lookup returns CDR1 PRHDT and CDR2 FYEKMQ (reference sequence). This CDR3 is built from 14 residues. The trim removed 4 bases at V and 8 bases at J, leaving 5 bases unmatched. The CDR3 DNA reads TGTGCCAGCAGCTGGGGACAGGGGACATATGAGCAGTTCTTC. The encoded protein is CASSWGQGTYEQFF.